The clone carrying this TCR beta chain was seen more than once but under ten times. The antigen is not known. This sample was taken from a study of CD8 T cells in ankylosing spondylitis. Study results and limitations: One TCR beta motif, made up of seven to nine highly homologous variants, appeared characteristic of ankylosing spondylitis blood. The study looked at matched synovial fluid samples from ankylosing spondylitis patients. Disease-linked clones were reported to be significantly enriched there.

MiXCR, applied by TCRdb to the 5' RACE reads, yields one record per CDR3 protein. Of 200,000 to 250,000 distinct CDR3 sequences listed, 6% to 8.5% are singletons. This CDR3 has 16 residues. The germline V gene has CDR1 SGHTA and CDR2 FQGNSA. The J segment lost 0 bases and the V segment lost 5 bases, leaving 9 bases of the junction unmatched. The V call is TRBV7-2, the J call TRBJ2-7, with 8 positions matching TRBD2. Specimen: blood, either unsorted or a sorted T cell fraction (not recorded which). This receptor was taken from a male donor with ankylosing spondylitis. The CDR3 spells CASSRTSTLSSYEQYF. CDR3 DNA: TGTGCCAGCAGCAGGACTAGCACTCTGAGCTCCTACGAGCAGTACTTC.